The entry below describes one T cell receptor (beta chain). It has no known antigen specificity. No much larger clone is present one base from it, and per-base qualities are unavailable. Read against the paper, the sample's time point label means: baseline before first vaccination. Vaccinee samples were obtained from the UK trials COV001 and COV002, which included a single-blind randomized controlled phase 2/3 trial of AZD1222 (ChAdOx1 nCoV-19) in healthy adults. For TCRbeta chain sequencing, PBMC samples were collected from trial participants at day 0 and at day 28 after the second dose. The CDR3 measures 12 amino acids from cysteine to phenylalanine. The only DNA kept is the CDR3, 36 bases in frame from the first base. The germline ends are 6 bases apart after V is trimmed by 2 bases and J by 8 bases. The germline V gene encodes CDR1 SEHNR and CDR2 FQNEAQ (reference sequence). These data come from a study of T cell responses to AZD1222 COVID-19 vaccine (dated by TCRdb to about 2021). The study in broad terms: AZD1222 recipients given second doses at about 4 weeks or at about 12 weeks were pooled, since spike-specific TCR depth and breadth were not found to differ between the two schedules. Trial participants were enrolled by age into subgroups of 18-55, 56-69 and 70-plus years, and 148, 28 and 57 TCR-sequenced participants, respectively, were included in these subgroups. A total of about 250 trial participants underwent TCR sequencing, of whom more than 200 had received two doses of AZD1222 and 26 had received two doses of the MenACWY control vaccine.

The CDR3 regions of human TCRbeta chains were analyzed by immunosequencing. The published analysis was carried out like this. TCRs in the repertoires were matched against a reference library of SARS-CoV-2-specific TCRs that had been generated with the MIRA antigen-specificity platform. Breadth was defined as the fraction of unique TCRs that were SARS-CoV-2-associated, and depth was defined as the fraction of total T cells that were SARS-CoV-2-associated. Each spike-specific TCR was assigned to its reactive spike region and to a CD4 or CD8 class using the MIRA data. Log10-transformed breadth and depth values were compared by one-way ANOVA with Sidak's multiple comparisons tests. TCRdb carries this immuneACCESS record with in-frame sequences only. Its versions omit some clonotypes, under half of them owing to an unresolved V gene in the studies checked, with the rest unexplained. D and trimming were read from the DNA, whereas the V and J calls and clone size are those reported in that table. A total of tens of thousands of clones appear in this sample, around 86% of them only once. Of the sample, 24% is held by the ten largest clones.

General study outcomes and caveats: The vaccine-associated CD4 TCRs covered the entire spike protein, and the dominant responses fell in regions 160-218 and 743-854. Epitopes outside the regions mutated in the B.1.351 and B.1.1.7 variants were reportedly recognized by nearly half of the unique spike-specific TCRs. Participants were mostly white British, with more females than males. The authors suggested clonal diversity may have been underestimated. In the small 56-69-year group, the increase in depth fell short of significance, most likely because of low power. A significant rise in spike-specific TCR breadth and depth was observed after two AZD1222 doses relative to day 0 and relative to MenACWY recipients. Only 5 to 7 AZD1222 recipients were SARS-CoV-2 seropositive at baseline, limiting conclusions about previously exposed vaccinees. No day 14 peak-response samples were available, so repertoires were characterized only after the peak T cell response.

The chain couples TRBV7-9 to TRBJ2-2, with the D gene not confidently named. This receptor was identified in an adult in good health. Sequenced here: peripheral blood, sampled on day 0 of AZD1222 vaccination. The bases read TGTGCCAGCAGCTTAACGACAGGGGAGCTGTTTTTT. Translated, this is CASSLTTGELFF.